The 24 T cell receptor beta chains below come from one sample, sequenced in a study of cytomegalovirus exposure and HLA in healthy donors. It was with 60 Vbeta and 13 Jbeta primers that the PCR ran. TCRdb's copy holds only in-frame clones and misses some; the assay was immunoSEQ multiplex PCR. The repertoire includes over 100,000 clones, around 85% of them detected once, and less than 2.5% sits in the top ten. The specimen was PBMCs. These receptors came from a man aged 30 to 45 in good health and CMV-seronegative.

The count of this clone is one. The gene calls are TRBV7-2 and TRBJ2-7; TRBD2 is a possible D gene (7 bases). Looked up from germline, CDR1 is SGHTA and CDR2 is FQGNSA. V shed 2 bases and J shed 9 bases, with 20 bases lying between them. The CDR3 sequence is 15 residues long. CDR3 in DNA: TGTGCCAGCAGCTTAAGAGGGGGGGGGCAGTCGGGGCAGTACTTC. Protein sequence: CASSLRGGGQSGQYF.

V and J are TRBV19 and TRBJ2-7, with a weak D call TRBD2 (5 bases). The CDR3 extends over 14 amino acids. Germline loops: CDR1 LNHDA, CDR2 SQIVND (reference sequence). Trimming cost V 2 bases and J 5 bases, with 13 bases left between them. DNA for the CDR3: TGTGCCAGTAGTATATCACGGGAAAGGCACGAGCAGTACTTC. It is translated as CASSISRERHEQYF.

This clone has only one observation. Germline is not matched at one junction end, which may reflect a read error. The chain uses TRBV30 and TRBJ2-6, with TRBD1 as a possible D gene (5 bases). Germline lookup yields CDR1 GTSNPN and CDR2 SVGIG (reference sequence). The CDR3 spans 14 residues. DNA of the CDR3: TGTGCCTGGTGTCCGGTCTCTGGGGCCAACGGCCTGACTTTC. Protein sequence: CAWCPVSGANGLTF.

The V and J genes are TRBV7-9 and TRBJ2-1; D is perhaps TRBD2 (6 bases). This CDR3 is built from 16 residues. The V end was cut by 4 bases, the J end by 10 bases, with 23 bases between. Germline V gene sequence: CDR1 SEHNR, CDR2 FQNEAQ (reference sequence). DNA of the CDR3: TGTGCCAGCAGCTCCTTCCGCGGGACTGAAATGAGAGAGCAGTTCTTC. It is translated as CASSSFRGTEMREQFF.

The V gene is TRBV29-1, the J gene TRBJ1-2; D remains ambiguous. Germline CDR1 and CDR2: SQVTM and ANQGSEA. The V end was cut by 1 base, the J end by 5 bases, with 11 bases between. The CDR3 consists of 13 residues. CDR3 residues: CSVEGSVTYGYTF. In nucleotides, the CDR3 is TGCAGCGTTGAAGGGTCGGTAACTTATGGCTACACCTTC.

This clone appeared a single time. The CDR3 DNA reads TGCGCCAGCAGCTTGCCCCTAGCGGGGAGGGAGCAGTTCTTC. This translates into CASSLPLAGREQFF. This sequence joins TRBV5-1 and TRBJ2-1, with 9 positions matching TRBD2. The germline V gene encodes CDR1 SGHRS and CDR2 YFSETQ. CDR3 length: 14 amino acids. V lost 1 base to trimming and J lost 10 bases; unmatched junction nucleotides: 6.

The chain combines TRBV28 with TRBJ2-7, with 7 bases identical to TRBD1. The V gene end was trimmed by 6 bases and the J gene end by 1 base; junction bases not matched to a gene: 6. The germline V gene encodes CDR1 MDHEN and CDR2 SYDVKM. The CDR3 sequence is 14 residues long. CDR3: CASSFLQGSYEQYF. The CDR3 DNA reads TGTGCCAGCAGCTTCCTACAGGGGTCCTACGAGCAGTACTTC.

This clone showed up just once. V is TRBV6-5 and J is TRBJ1-4, with TRBD1 identical over 7 bases. Looked up from germline, CDR1 is MNHEY and CDR2 is SVGAGI. The CDR3 contains 15 residues. V was pared by 10 bases and J by 4 bases, with 12 bases of the junction left unmatched. CDR3 DNA: TGTGCCATAAAAAAAAACAGGGGCTTTAATGAAAAACTGTTTTTT. It codes for CAIKKNRGFNEKLFF.

This clone was found a few times. The chain couples TRBV6-5 to TRBJ2-7; TRBD2 is a possible D gene (6 bases). Trimming took off 5 bases at V and 3 bases at J, with 11 bases between the two ends. The germline V gene has CDR1 MNHEY and CDR2 SVGAGI. The CDR3 sequence is 13 residues long. CDR3 sequence reads: CASSHRDFYEQYF. DNA for the CDR3: TGTGCCAGCAGTCACCGGGACTTCTACGAGCAGTACTTC.

This clone was counted at least ten times. The chain combines TRBV6-4 with TRBJ2-1, with 9 bases fitting TRBD2. The V gene end was trimmed by 3 bases and the J gene end by 0 bases; junction bases not matched to a gene: 0. Germline-derived CDR1 and CDR2 are MRHNA and SNTAGT. This CDR3 has 15 residues. The CDR3 region is CASSERGGSYNEQFF. CDR3 nucleotides: TGTGCCAGCAGTGAGCGGGGGGGCTCCTACAATGAGCAGTTCTTC.

The chain carries TRBV28 and TRBJ2-6; D might be TRBD1 (5 bases). The CDR3 is 17 residues long. V lost 1 base to trimming and J lost 2 bases, with 12 bases between them. CDR1 is MDHEN, CDR2 SYDVKM, per germline. The chain's CDR3 is CASSLSQGLAGANVLTF. The CDR3 region has the DNA TGTGCCAGCAGTTTATCCCAGGGATTAGCTGGGGCCAACGTCCTGACTTTC.

V usage is TRBV7-9 and J usage is TRBJ2-5; 11 nucleotides match TRBD1. The germline V gene encodes CDR1 SEHNR and CDR2 FQNEAQ (reference sequence). The CDR3 spans 16 residues. V lost 2 bases, J lost 4 bases, and 6 bases stayed unmatched. This CDR3 is CASSLKGGQGGETQYF. CDR3 nucleotide sequence: TGTGCCAGCAGCTTAAAAGGGGGACAGGGGGGAGAGACCCAGTACTTC.

The gene calls are TRBV9 and TRBJ2-3; 7 bases line up with TRBD1. From germline, CDR1 is SGDLS and CDR2 YYNGEE. The trim removed 3 bases at V and 1 base at J, leaving 11 bases unmatched. There are 17 residues in the CDR3. CDR3 residues: CASSASGLTGGTDTQYF. CDR3 nucleotide sequence: TGTGCCAGCAGCGCCTCCGGGTTAACAGGGGGCACAGATACGCAGTATTTT. The variable domain in full, completed from reference TRBV9 and TRBJ2-3, reads DSGVTQTPKHLITATGQRVTLRCSPRSGDLSVYWYQQSLDQGLQFLIQYYNGEERAKGNILERFSAQQFPDLHSELNLSSLELGDSALYFCASSASGLTGGTDTQYFGPGTRLTVL.

V usage is TRBV2 and J usage is TRBJ2-2; possibly TRBD1 for D (6 bases). The V end lost 7 bases, the J end lost 4 bases, and 13 bases lay between the germline ends. Germline values: CDR1 SNHLY, CDR2 FYNNEI. CDR3 size: 14 residues. Here the CDR3 reads CASKLTGLTGELFF. The CDR3 DNA follows: TGTGCCAGCAAATTAACAGGGCTCACCGGGGAGCTGTTTTTT.

Written as DNA, the CDR3 is TGTGCCAGCAGTTCCCTTGGACTAGCGGGGGGACTCTACGAGCAGTACTTC. Translating it yields CASSSLGLAGGLYEQYF. V and J are TRBV28 and TRBJ2-7, with 14 bases aligning to TRBD2. Germline V gene data show CDR1 as MDHEN and CDR2 as SYDVKM. Losses at the gene ends were 4 bases for V and 3 bases for J; bases not matched to a gene: 8. This CDR3 contains 17 residues.

The V gene is TRBV11-3, the J gene TRBJ2-7, with D unresolved. The germline V gene encodes CDR1 SGHNT and CDR2 YENEEA. V dropped 2 bases and J dropped 2 bases, with 10 bases sitting between them. This CDR3 contains 14 residues. The CDR3 protein is CASSLSTKAYEQYF. For the CDR3, the DNA is TGTGCCAGCAGCTTATCAACAAAAGCCTACGAGCAGTACTTC.

The V call is TRBV27, the J call TRBJ2-2; 16 bases agree with TRBD2. Germline CDR1 and CDR2: MNHEY and SMNVEV (reference sequence). This CDR3 spans 17 amino acids. V lost 3 bases, J lost 6 bases, and 4 bases stayed unmatched. CDR3 protein: CASSFSGLAGGPGELFF. In nucleotides, the CDR3 is TGTGCCAGCAGTTTCTCGGGACTAGCGGGGGGGCCCGGGGAGCTGTTTTTT.

The chain recombines TRBV20-1 with TRBJ1-2; D unresolved. This CDR3 has 10 residues. Germline CDR1 is DFQATT and CDR2 is SNEGSKA (reference sequence). V was cut by 5 bases and J by 5 bases, with 6 bases left in between. CDR3 amino acids: CSAFRYGYTF. DNA of the CDR3: TGCAGTGCTTTCCGGTATGGCTACACCTTC.

This chain links TRBV7-9 with TRBJ2-1, with 8 bases identical to TRBD2. V gave up 5 bases and J gave up 9 bases; unmatched junction bases: 9. Germline CDR1 reads SEHNR; CDR2 reads FQNEAQ (reference sequence). This CDR3 comprises 14 residues. The CDR3 DNA reads TGTGCCAGCAGCCGACCGGGGGGGGTAAGTGAGCAGTTCTTC. Protein: CASSRPGGVSEQFF.

The chain links TRBV11-3 to TRBJ2-1; TRBD2 might be the D (6 bases). CDR1 and CDR2 from the germline V gene are SGHNT and YENEEA. The germline V and J ends were trimmed by 5 bases and 9 bases, with 14 bases remaining between them. This CDR3 is 13 amino acids long. The CDR3 sequence: CASSPRLDAEQFF. Written as DNA, the CDR3 is TGTGCCAGCAGCCCACGACTAGACGCTGAGCAGTTCTTC.

The chain has TRBV10-1 and TRBJ2-2; 8 nucleotides match TRBD1. The CDR3 has 14 amino acids. Germline CDR1 is WNHNN and CDR2 is SYGVQD (reference sequence). The V and J ends lost 3 bases and 7 bases, in that order; junction bases with no gene match: 4. CDR3 loop: CASSETGGNGELFF. The CDR3 bases are TGCGCCAGCAGTGAAACAGGGGGGAACGGGGAGCTGTTTTTT.

The V and J genes are TRBV7-9 and TRBJ2-3; 11 nucleotides line up with TRBD2. The CDR3 is made up of 19 amino acids. Germline V gene sequence: CDR1 SEHNR, CDR2 FQNEAQ (reference sequence). Trimming removed 5 bases from V and 1 base from J; junction bases left unmatched: 14. CDR3 DNA sequence: TGTGCCAGCAGCGTCTGGAGTAGCGGGGGGGCCGGGGGCACAGATACGCAGTATTTT. Its protein is CASSVWSSGGAGGTDTQYF.

This clone appeared a single time. The rearrangement joins TRBV7-2 to TRBJ1-1; 8 bases map to TRBD1. The germline V gene has CDR1 SGHTA and CDR2 FQGNSA. V lost 2 bases to trimming and J lost 4 bases; unmatched junction nucleotides: 3. The CDR3 extends over 14 amino acids. In DNA, the CDR3 is TGTGCCAGCAGCTTAACGACAGGGGTCACTGAAGCTTTCTTT. This translates into CASSLTTGVTEAFF.

The rearrangement joins TRBV6-4 to TRBJ2-7; weak D call: TRBD1 (5 bases). Germline values: CDR1 MRHNA, CDR2 SNTAGT. The CDR3 has 14 amino acids. The V end lost 4 bases, the J end lost 3 bases, and 13 bases lay between the germline ends. CDR3 loop: CASSGWGSYYEQYF. The CDR3 region has the DNA TGTGCCAGCAGTGGATGGGGCAGCTACTACGAGCAGTACTTC.